In this sample, the clone carrying this T cell receptor beta chain turned up many times. Its antigen is as yet unknown. These data come from a study of T-cell reconstitution after alpha-beta-depleted transplantation in children. General observations from the study: Expanded graft clones, several hundred of them, were reportedly the source of alpha-beta T cells about two months after transplant.

Molecular barcoding with unique molecular identifiers was used for the TCRbeta library. TCRdb independently ran MiXCR on the PCR reads; one entry per CDR3 protein. The repertoire holds roughly 76,000 distinct CDR3 sequences, 11% seen once, with roughly 13% in the top ten. This CDR3 spans 15 amino acids. V was trimmed by 2 bases and J by 1 base, leaving 10 bases between them. Specimen: PBMCs, collected before TCRalphabeta/CD19-depleted stem cell transplant. This clonotype originated in a boy aged 10-17 years with acute myeloid leukemia, due to receive a stem cell transplant. This sequence joins TRBV12-3 or TRBV12-4 and TRBJ2-3, with D possibly matching TRBD2 (6 bases). The CDR3 nucleotides are TGTGCCAGCAGTTTAAAGGCTAGCGGCACAGATACGCAGTATTTT. Amino acid sequence: CASSLKASGTDTQYF.